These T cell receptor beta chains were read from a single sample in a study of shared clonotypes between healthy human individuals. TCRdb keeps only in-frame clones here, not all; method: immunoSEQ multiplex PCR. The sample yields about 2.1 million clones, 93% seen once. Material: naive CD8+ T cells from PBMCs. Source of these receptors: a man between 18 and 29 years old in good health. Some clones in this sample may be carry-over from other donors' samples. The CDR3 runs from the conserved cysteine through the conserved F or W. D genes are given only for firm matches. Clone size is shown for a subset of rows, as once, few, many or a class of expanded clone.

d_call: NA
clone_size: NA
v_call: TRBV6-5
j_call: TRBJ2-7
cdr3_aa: CASSLGTPRSYEQYF
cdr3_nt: TGTGCCAGCAGCCTCGGGACACCTCGCTCCTACGAGCAGTACTTC

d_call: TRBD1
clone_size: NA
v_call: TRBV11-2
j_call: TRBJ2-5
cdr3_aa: CASSLHPGQGGFETQYF
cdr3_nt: TGTGCCAGCAGCTTGCACCCGGGACAGGGGGGATTCGAGACCCAGTACTTC

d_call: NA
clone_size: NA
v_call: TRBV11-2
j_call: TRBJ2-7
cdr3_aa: CASSVVFGTPTYEQYF
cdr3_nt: TGTGCCAGCAGCGTTGTATTCGGGACACCGACCTACGAGCAGTACTTC

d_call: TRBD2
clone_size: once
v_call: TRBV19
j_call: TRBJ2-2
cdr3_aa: CASSMGEGTGELFF
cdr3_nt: TGTGCCAGTAGTATGGGGGAGGGAACCGGGGAGCTGTTTTTT

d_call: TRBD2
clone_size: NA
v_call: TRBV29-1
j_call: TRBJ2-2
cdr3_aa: CSVAGLASSPGELFF
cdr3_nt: TGCAGCGTTGCAGGACTAGCGAGCAGCCCCGGGGAGCTGTTTTTT

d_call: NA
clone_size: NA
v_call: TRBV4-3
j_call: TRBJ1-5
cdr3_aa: CASSQDRGQPQHF
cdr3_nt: TGCGCCAGCAGCCAAGATAGGGGCCAGCCCCAGCATTTT

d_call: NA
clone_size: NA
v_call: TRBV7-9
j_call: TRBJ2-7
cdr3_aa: CASSPGGEQYF
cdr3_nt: TGTGCCAGCAGCCCAGGGGGGGAGCAGTACTTC

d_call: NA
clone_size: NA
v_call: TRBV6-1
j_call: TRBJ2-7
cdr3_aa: CASRDIRGTYEQYF
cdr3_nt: TGTGCCAGCAGGGATATCCGAGGGACCTACGAGCAGTACTTC

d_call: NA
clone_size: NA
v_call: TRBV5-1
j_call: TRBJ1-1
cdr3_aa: CASSLERHLGGTEAFF
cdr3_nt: TGCGCCAGCAGCTTGGAAAGACACCTAGGGGGAACTGAAGCTTTCTTT

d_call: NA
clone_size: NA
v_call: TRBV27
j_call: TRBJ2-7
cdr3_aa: CASSDGRSLDEQYF
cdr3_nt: TGTGCCAGCAGTGACGGACGGAGTTTGGACGAGCAGTACTTC

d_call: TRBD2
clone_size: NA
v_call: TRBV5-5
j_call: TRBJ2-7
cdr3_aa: CASRLGLAGALSYEQYF
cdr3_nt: TGTGCCAGCAGGTTGGGACTAGCGGGAGCCCTCTCCTACGAGCAGTACTTC

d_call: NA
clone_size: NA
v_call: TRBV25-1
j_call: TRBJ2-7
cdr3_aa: CASSETRAGQQYF
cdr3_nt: TGTGCCAGCAGTGAGACCCGGGCCGGCCAGCAGTACTTC

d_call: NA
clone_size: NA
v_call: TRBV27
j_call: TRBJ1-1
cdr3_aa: CASSSPPGWEMNTEAFF
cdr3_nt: TGTGCCAGCAGTTCTCCTCCCGGTTGGGAGATGAACACTGAAGCTTTCTTT

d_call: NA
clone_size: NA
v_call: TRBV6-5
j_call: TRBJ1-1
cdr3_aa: CASSSQGPPHEAFF
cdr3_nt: TGTGCCAGCAGTTCCCAGGGTCCACCCCATGAAGCTTTCTTT

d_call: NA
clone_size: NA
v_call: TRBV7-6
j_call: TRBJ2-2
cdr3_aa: CASSFSGNGELFF
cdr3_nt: TGTGCCAGCAGCTTTTCAGGGAACGGGGAGCTGTTTTTT

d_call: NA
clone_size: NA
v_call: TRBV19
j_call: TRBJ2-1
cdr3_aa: CASSIGWGSYNEQFF
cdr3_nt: TGTGCCAGTAGTATAGGGTGGGGCTCCTACAATGAGCAGTTCTTC

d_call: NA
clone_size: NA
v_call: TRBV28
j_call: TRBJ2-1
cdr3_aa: CASSFAPRGEQFF
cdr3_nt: TGTGCCAGCAGTTTCGCGCCGCGGGGTGAGCAGTTCTTC

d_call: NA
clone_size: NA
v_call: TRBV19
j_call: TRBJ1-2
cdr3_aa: CASTRAGTNYGYTF
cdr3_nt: TGTGCCAGTACTCGGGCAGGGACTAACTATGGCTACACCTTC

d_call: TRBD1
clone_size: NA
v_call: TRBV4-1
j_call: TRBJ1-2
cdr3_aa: CASSQAGGSYGYTF
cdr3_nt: TGCGCCAGCAGCCAAGCAGGGGGGAGTTATGGCTACACCTTC

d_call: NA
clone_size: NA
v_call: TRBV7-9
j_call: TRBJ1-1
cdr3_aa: CASRRDTEAFF
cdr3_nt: TGTGCCAGCCGGAGGGACACTGAAGCTTTCTTT

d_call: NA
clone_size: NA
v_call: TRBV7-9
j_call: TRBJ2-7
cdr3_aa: CASSSGAYEQYF
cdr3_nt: TGTGCCAGCAGCTCAGGGGCCTACGAGCAGTACTTC

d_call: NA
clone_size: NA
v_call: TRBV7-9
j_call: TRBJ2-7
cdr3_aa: CASSSRGGDYYEQYF
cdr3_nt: TGTGCCAGCAGCTCCAGGGGAGGGGACTACTACGAGCAGTACTTC

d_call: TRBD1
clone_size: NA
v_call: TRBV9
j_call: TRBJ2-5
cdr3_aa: CASSGGRGTGPQETQYF
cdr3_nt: TGTGCCAGCAGCGGGGGCAGAGGGACAGGCCCCCAAGAGACCCAGTACTTC

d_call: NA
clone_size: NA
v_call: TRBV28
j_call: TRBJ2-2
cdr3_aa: CASSLPRRSGELFF
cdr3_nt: TGTGCCAGCAGTTTGCCTCGCCGGTCCGGGGAGCTGTTTTTT

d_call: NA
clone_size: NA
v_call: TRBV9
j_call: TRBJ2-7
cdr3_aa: CASSAGDTPYEQYF
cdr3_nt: TGTGCCAGCAGCGCCGGGGACACCCCCTACGAGCAGTACTTC

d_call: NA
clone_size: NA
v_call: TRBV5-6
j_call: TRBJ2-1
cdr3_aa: CASSLFGRFNEQFF
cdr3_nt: TGTGCCAGCAGCTTGTTCGGCCGATTTAATGAGCAGTTCTTC

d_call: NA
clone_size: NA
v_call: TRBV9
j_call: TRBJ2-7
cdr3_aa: CASSASGSYDEQYF
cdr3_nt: TGTGCCAGCAGCGCTAGTGGGAGTTATGACGAGCAGTACTTC

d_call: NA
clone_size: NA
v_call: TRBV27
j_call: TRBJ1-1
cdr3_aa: CASSSKENTEAFF
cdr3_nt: TGTGCCAGCAGTTCTAAGGAGAACACTGAAGCTTTCTTT

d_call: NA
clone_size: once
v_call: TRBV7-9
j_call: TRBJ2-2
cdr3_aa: CASSRPAENTGELFF
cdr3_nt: TGTGCCAGCAGCCGTCCGGCCGAAAACACCGGGGAGCTGTTTTTT

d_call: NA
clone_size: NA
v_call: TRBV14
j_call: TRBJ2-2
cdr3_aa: CASSQARAGELFF
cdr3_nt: TGTGCCAGCAGCCAAGCCAGGGCCGGGGAGCTGTTTTTT

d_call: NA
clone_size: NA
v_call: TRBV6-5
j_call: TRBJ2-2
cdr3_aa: CASSYSPENTGELFF
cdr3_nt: TGTGCCAGCAGTTACTCTCCGGAGAACACCGGGGAGCTGTTTTTT

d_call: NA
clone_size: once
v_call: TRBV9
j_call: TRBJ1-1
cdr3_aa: CASSVGRAGLEAFF
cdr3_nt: TGTGCCAGCAGCGTAGGGAGGGCTGGGCTTGAAGCTTTCTTT

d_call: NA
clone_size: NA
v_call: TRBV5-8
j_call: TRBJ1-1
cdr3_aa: CASSLAELNTEAFF
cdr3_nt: TGTGCCAGCAGCTTGGCCGAGTTGAACACTGAAGCTTTCTTT

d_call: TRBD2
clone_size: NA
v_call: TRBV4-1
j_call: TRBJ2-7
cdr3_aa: CASSQGLAGANYEQYF
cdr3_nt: TGCGCCAGCAGCCAAGGACTAGCGGGGGCCAACTACGAGCAGTACTTC

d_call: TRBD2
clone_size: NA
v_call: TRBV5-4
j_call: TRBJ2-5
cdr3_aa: CASSSSEGRELGTQYF
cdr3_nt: TGTGCCAGCAGCTCCTCCGAGGGGCGGGAGTTGGGGACCCAGTACTTC

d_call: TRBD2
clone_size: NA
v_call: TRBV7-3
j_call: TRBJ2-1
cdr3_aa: CASSLTGTSGNEQFF
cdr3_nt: TGTGCCAGCAGCTTAACCGGGACTAGCGGCAATGAGCAGTTCTTC

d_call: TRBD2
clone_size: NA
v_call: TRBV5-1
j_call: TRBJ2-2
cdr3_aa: CASSLGTTNTGELFF
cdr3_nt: TGCGCCAGCAGCTTAGGGACTACGAACACCGGGGAGCTGTTTTTT

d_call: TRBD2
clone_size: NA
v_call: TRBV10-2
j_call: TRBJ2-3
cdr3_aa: CASSEAGFTDTQYF
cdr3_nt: TGCGCCAGCAGTGAAGCGGGATTCACAGATACGCAGTATTTT

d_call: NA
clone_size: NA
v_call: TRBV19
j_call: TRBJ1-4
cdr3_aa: CASSILEGGGLFF
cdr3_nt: TGTGCCAGTAGTATATTGGAGGGCGGAGGGCTGTTTTTT

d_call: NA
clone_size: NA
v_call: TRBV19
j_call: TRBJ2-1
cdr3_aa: CASTYGRGPSYNEQFF
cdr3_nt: TGTGCCAGTACCTATGGCCGGGGGCCATCCTACAATGAGCAGTTCTTC

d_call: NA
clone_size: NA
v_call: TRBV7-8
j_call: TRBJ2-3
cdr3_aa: CASSLGRQFSTDTQYF
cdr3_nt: TGTGCCAGCAGCTTAGGCAGACAGTTTAGCACAGATACGCAGTATTTT

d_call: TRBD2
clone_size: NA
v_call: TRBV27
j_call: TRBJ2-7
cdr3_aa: CASISLGAGYAGVQYF
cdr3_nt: TGTGCCAGCATTTCTTTAGGGGCAGGTTATGCGGGAGTACAGTACTTC

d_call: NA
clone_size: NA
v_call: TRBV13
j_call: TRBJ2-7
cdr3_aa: CASSAQGGSYEQYF
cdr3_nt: TGTGCCAGCAGCGCACAGGGAGGCTCCTACGAGCAGTACTTC

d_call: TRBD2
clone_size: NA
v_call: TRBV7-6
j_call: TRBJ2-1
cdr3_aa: CASSPGTSANSYNEQFF
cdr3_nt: TGTGCCAGCAGCCCAGGGACTAGCGCCAATTCCTACAATGAGCAGTTCTTC

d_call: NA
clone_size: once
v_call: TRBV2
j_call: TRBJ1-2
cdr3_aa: CASSEIKGGGYTF
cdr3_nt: TGTGCCAGCAGTGAAATTAAGGGGGGTGGCTACACCTTC

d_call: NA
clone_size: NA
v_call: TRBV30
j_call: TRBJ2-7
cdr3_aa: CAWSGWQSSYEQYF
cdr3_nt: TGTGCCTGGAGTGGGTGGCAGAGCTCCTACGAGCAGTACTTC

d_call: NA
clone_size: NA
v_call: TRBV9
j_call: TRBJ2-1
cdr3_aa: CASSPSPGVYNEQFF
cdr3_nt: TGTGCCAGCAGCCCCTCCCCGGGGGTTTACAATGAGCAGTTCTTC

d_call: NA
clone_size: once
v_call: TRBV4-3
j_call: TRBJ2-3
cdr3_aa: CASSPGIRFTDTQYF
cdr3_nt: TGCGCCAGCAGCCCGGGAATCCGGTTCACAGATACGCAGTATTTT

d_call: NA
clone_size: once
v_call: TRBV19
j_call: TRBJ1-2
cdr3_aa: CASSIDATGGEHTF
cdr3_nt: TGTGCCAGTAGTATAGACGCGACGGGGGGTGAGCACACCTTC

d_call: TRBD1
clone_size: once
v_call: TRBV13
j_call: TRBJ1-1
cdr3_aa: CASSYTGTGGTTEAFF
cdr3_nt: TGTGCCAGCAGCTACACCGGGACAGGGGGTACCACTGAAGCTTTCTTT

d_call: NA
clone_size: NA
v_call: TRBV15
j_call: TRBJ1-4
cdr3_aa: CATSRVGEANEKLFF
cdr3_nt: TGTGCCACCAGCAGAGTGGGGGAGGCTAATGAAAAACTGTTTTTT

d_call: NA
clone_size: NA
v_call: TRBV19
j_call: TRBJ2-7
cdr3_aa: CASSLRWGREMVDEQYF
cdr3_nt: TGTGCCAGTAGCCTGCGCTGGGGGCGGGAGATGGTTGACGAGCAGTACTTC

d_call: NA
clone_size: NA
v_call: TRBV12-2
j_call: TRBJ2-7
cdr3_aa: CASRLPSGIPYEQYF
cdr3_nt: TGTGCAAGTCGCTTACCTAGCGGGATCCCCTACGAGCAGTACTTC